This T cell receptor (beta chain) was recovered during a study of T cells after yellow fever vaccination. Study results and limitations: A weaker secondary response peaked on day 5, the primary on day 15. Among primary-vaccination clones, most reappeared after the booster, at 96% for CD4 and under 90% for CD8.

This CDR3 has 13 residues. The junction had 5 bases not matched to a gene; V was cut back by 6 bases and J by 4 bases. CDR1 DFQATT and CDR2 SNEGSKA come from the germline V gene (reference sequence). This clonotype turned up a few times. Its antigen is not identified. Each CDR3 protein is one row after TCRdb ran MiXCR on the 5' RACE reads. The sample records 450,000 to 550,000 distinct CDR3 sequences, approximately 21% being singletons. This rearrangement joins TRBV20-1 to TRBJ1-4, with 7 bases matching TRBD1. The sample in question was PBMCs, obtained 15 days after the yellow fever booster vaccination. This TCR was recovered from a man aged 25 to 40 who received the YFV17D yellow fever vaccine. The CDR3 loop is CSAWDSLNEKLFF. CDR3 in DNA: TGCAGTGCGTGGGACAGCCTTAATGAAAAACTGTTTTTT.